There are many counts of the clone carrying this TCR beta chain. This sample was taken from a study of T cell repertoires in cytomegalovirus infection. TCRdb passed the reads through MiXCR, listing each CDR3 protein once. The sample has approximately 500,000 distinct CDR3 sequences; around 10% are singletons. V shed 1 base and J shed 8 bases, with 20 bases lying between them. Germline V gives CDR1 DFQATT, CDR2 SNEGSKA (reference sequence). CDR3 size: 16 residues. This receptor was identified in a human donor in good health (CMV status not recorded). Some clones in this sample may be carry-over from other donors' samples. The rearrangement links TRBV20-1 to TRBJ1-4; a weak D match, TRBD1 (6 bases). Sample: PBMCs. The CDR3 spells CSARAREGGPWEKLFF. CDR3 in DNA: TGCAGTGCTAGAGCCCGGGAGGGGGGACCTTGGGAAAAACTGTTTTTT.